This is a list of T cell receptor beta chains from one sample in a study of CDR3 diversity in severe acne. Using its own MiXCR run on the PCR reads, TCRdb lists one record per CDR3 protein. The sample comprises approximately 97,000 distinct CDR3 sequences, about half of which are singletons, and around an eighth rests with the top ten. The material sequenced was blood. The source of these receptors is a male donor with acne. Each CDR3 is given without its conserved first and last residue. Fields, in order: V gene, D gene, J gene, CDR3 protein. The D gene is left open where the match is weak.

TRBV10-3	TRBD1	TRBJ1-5	ASSQGQVPDGNQPQH
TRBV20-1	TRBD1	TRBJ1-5	SAENAGTGAFHQSQH
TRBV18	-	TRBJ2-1	ASSQTALTLGDEQF
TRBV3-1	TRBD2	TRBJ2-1	ASSPGLAGVVDEQF
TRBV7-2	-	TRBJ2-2	ASSLGGPGKGELF
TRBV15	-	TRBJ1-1	ATSRERGLGTEAF
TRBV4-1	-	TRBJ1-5	ASSQEAAGQARNQPQH
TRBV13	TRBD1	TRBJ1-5	ASSQGDSNQPQH
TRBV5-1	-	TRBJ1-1	ASSGGAGRDTEAF
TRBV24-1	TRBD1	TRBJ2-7	ASSQFGQGINEQY
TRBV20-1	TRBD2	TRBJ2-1	SARTAGRSNNEQF
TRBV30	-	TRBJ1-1	AWSSQVFAF
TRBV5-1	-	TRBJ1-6	ASSPRVGSDSPLH
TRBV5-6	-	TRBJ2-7	ASSPLGGGYREQY
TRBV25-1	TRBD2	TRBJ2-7	ASETGTSGPYEQY
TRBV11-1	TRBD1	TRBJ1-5	ASSSGTVGWPQH
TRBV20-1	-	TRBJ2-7	SARPLGGRGVYEQY
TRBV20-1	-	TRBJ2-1	SARSGQGPSYNEQF